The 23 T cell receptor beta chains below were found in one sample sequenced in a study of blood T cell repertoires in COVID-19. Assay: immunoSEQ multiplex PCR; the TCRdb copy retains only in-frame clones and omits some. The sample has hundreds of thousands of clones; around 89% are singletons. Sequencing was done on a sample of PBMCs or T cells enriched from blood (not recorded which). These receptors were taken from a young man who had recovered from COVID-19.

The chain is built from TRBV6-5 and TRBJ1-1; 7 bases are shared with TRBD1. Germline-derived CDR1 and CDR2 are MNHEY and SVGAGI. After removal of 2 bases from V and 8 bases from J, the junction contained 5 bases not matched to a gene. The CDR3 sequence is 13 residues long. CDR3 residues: CASSYPGGSEAFF. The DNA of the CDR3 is TGTGCCAGCAGTTACCCAGGGGGGTCCGAAGCTTTCTTT.

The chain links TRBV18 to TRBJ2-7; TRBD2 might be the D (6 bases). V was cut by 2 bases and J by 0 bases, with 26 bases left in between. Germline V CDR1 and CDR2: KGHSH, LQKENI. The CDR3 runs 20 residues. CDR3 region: CASSPDLWEVQSRISYEQYF. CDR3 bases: TGTGCCAGCTCACCAGATTTGTGGGAGGTACAATCGAGGATCTCCTACGAGCAGTACTTC.

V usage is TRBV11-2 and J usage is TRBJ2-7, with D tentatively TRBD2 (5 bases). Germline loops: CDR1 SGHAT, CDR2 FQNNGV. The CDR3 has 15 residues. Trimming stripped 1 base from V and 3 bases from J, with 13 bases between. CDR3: CASSLGSSTYYEQYF. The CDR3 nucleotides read TGTGCCAGCAGCTTAGGCTCTAGCACTTACTACGAGCAGTACTTC.

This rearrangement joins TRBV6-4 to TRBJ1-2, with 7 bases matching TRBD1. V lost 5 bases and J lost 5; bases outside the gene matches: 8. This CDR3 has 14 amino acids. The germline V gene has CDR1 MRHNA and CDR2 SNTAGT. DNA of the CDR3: TGTGCCAGCAGTCGGGACAGAGTCGGGTATGGCTACACCTTC. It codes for CASSRDRVGYGYTF.

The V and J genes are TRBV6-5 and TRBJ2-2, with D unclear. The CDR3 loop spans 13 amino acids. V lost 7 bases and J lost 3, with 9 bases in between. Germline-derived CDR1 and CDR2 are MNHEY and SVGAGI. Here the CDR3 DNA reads TGTGCCAGCACGAGAGCCGACACCGGGGAGCTGTTTTTT. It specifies CASTRADTGELFF.

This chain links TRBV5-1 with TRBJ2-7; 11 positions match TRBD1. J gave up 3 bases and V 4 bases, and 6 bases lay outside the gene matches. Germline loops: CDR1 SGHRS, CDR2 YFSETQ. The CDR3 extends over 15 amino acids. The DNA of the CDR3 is TGCGCCAGCAGCAAAAAGGACAGGGGGCTCTACGAGCAGTACTTC. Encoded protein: CASSKKDRGLYEQYF.

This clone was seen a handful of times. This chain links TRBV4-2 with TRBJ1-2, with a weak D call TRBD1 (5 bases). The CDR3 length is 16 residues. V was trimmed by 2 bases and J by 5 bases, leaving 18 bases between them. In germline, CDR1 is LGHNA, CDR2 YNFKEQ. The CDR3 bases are TGTGCCAGCAGCCAATCAATGTCGGGGCGGGATTATGGCTACACCTTC. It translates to CASSQSMSGRDYGYTF.

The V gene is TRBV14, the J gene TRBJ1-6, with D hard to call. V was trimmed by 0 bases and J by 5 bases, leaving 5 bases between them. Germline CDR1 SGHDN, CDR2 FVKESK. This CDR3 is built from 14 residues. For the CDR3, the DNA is TGTGCCAGCAGCCAAGACAGCGATAATTCACCCCTCCACTTT. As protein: CASSQDSDNSPLHF.

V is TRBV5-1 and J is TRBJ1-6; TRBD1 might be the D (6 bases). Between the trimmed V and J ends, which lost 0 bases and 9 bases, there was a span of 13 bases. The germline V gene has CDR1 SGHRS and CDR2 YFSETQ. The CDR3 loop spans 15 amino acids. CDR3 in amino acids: CASSLAATGSSPLHF. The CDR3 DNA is TGCGCCAGCAGCTTGGCCGCGACAGGTAGTTCACCCCTCCACTTT. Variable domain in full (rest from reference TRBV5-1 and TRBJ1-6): KAGVTQTPRYLIKTRGQQVTLSCSPISGHRSVSWYQQTPGQGLQFLFEYFSETQRNKGNFPGRFSGRQFSNSRSEMNVSTLELGDSALYLCASSLAATGSSPLHFGNGTRLTVT.

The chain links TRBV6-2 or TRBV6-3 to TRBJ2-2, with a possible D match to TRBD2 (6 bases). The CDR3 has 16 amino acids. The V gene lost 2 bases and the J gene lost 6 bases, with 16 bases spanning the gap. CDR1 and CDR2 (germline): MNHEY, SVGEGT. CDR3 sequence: CASSYVEGWWSGELFF. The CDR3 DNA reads TGTGCCAGCAGTTACGTGGAGGGTTGGTGGTCCGGGGAGCTGTTTTTT.

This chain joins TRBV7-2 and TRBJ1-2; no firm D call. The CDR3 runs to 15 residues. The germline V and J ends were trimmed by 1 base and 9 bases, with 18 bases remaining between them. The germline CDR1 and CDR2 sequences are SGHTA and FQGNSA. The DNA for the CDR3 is TGTGCCAGCAGCTTAGACGGCCGGGGTCCTCGCCGCTACACCTTC. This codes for CASSLDGRGPRRYTF.

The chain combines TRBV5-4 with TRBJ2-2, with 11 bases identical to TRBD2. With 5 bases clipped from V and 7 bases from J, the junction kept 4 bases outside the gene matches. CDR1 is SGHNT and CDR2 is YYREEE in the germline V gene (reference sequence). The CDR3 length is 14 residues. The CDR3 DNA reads TGTGCCAGCAGTCTAGCGGGAGGTGGCGGGGAGCTGTTTTTT. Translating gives CASSLAGGGGELFF.

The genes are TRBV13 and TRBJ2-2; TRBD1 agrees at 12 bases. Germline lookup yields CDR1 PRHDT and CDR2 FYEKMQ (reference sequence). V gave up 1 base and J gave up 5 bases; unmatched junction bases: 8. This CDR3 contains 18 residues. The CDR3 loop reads CASSLVSGQGATTGELFF. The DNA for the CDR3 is TGTGCCAGCAGCTTAGTCTCGGGACAGGGGGCCACAACCGGGGAGCTGTTTTTT.

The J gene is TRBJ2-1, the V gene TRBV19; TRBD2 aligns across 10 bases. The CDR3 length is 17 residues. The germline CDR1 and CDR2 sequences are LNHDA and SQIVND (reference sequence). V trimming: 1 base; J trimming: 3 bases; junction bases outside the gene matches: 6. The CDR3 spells CASSIAGLAEIYNEQFF. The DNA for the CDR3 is TGTGCCAGTAGTATAGCCGGACTAGCGGAGATCTACAATGAGCAGTTCTTC. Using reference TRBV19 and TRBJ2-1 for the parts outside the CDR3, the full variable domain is DGGITQSPKYLFRKEGQNVTLSCEQNLNHDAMYWYRQDPGQGLRLIYYSQIVNDFQKGDIAEGYSVSREKKESFPLTVTSAQKNPTAFYLCASSIAGLAEIYNEQFFGPGTRLTVL.

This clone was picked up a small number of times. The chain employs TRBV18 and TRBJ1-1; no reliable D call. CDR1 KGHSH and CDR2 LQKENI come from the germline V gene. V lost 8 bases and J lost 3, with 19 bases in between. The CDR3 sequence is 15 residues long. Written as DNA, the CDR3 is TGTGCCAGCAGACAAGTTTGGGGAGAGGACACTGAAGCTTTCTTT. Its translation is CASRQVWGEDTEAFF.

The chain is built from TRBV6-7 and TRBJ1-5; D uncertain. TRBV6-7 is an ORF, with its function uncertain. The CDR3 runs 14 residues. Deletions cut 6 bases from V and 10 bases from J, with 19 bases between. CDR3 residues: CASRKNGGWEPQHF. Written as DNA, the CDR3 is TGTGCCAGCAGAAAGAATGGAGGGTGGGAACCCCAGCATTTT.

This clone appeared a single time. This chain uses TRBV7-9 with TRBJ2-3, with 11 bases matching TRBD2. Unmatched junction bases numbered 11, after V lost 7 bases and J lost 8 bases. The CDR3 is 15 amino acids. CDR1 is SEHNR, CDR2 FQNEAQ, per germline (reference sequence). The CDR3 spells CASTLAGGREGTQYF. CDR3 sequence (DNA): TGTGCCAGCACTCTAGCGGGAGGCAGAGAGGGTACGCAGTATTTT.

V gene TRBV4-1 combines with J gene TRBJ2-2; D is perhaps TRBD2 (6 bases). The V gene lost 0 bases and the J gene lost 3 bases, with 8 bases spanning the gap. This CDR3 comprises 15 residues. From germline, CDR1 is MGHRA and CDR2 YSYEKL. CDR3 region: CASSQEWDYTGELFF. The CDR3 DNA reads TGCGCCAGCAGCCAAGAGTGGGACTACACCGGGGAGCTGTTTTTT.

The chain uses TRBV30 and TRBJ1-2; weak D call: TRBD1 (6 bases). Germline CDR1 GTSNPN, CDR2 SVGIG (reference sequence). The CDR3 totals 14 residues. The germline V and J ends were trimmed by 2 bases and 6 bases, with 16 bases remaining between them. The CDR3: CAWSWQGRKHGYTF. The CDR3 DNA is TGTGCCTGGAGTTGGCAGGGGAGAAAGCATGGCTACACCTTC.

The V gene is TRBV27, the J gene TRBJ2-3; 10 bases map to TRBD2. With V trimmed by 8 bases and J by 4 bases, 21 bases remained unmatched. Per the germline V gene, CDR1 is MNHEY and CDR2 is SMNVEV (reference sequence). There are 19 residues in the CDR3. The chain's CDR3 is CASSMGALAGAPRADTQYF. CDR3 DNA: TGTGCCAGCTCAATGGGAGCGCTAGCGGGAGCACCCCGGGCAGATACGCAGTATTTT.

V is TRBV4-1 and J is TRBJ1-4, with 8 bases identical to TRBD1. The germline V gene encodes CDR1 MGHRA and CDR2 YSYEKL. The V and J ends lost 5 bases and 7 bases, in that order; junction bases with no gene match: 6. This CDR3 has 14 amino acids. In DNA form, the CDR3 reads TGCGCCAGCAGCTTACAGGGGGATGGTGAAAAACTGTTTTTT. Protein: CASSLQGDGEKLFF.

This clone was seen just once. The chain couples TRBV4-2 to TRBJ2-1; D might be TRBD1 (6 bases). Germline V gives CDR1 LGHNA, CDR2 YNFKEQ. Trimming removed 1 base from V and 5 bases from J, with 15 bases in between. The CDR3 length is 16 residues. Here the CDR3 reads CASSQGHRVADNEQFF. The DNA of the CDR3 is TGTGCCAGCAGCCAAGGTCACAGGGTAGCCGACAATGAGCAGTTCTTC.

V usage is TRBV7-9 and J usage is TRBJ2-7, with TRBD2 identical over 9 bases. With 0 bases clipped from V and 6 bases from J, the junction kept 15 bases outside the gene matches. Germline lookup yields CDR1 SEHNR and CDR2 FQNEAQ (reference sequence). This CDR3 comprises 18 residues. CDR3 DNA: TGTGCCAGCAGCTTAGCCGGTGTGTTCTCGCGGGAGGGGCCCGAGCAGTACTTC. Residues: CASSLAGVFSREGPEQYF.